This T cell receptor beta chain stems from a study of cytomegalovirus exposure and HLA in healthy donors. Germline-derived CDR1 and CDR2 are WNHNN and SYGVQD (reference sequence). With 11 bases removed from V and 0 bases from J, the gap between germline ends came to 14 bases. The CDR3 extends over 13 amino acids. The PCR employed 60 Vbeta primers together with 13 Jbeta primers. Clones were read by immunoSEQ multiplex PCR, and TCRdb kept only the in-frame ones, dropping some. The table includes more than 85,000 clones, around 80% detected once. The source is a male donor in good health and CMV-seropositive. This rearrangement joins TRBV10-1 to TRBJ2-7, with D perhaps TRBD1 (6 bases). The sequencing sample was made of PBMCs. The CDR3 sequence is CAVQGIPSYEQYF. The DNA of the CDR3 is TGCGCCGTACAGGGTATCCCCTCCTACGAGCAGTACTTC.